This TCR beta chain emerged from a study of spatial heterogeneity in lung cancer. TCRdb passed the 5' RACE reads through MiXCR, listing each CDR3 protein once. The sample contains around 100,000 distinct CDR3 sequences, under 14% of which appear only once. Germline-derived CDR1 and CDR2 are MGHDK and SYGVNS. The CDR3 totals 14 residues. Trimming removed 6 bases at V and 5 bases at J, with 14 bases between. Time point specified: blood at routine non-recurrence follow-up after resection. This chain links TRBV25-1 with TRBJ1-5, with unresolved D. Here the sequenced sample was PBMCs, taken at follow-up. The sequence was obtained from a female donor with early-stage non-small cell lung cancer. CDR3 nucleotides: TGTGCCAGCAGCGCAATCGGCCTTCATCAGCCCCAGCATTTT. It yields the protein CASSAIGLHQPQHF.